This TCR beta chain was profiled in a study of blood T cell repertoires in COVID-19. Sequenced by immunoSEQ multiplex PCR; TCRdb stores in-frame clones only, minus some. Of roughly 250,000 clones in the sample, more than 70% were seen once. Sequencing used peripheral blood. This TCR was recovered from a woman aged 35 to 49 who had recovered from COVID-19.

CDR3 sequence reads: CASSQDSVLGIQYF. For the CDR3, the DNA is TGCGCCAGCAGCCAAGACAGCGTTTTGGGCATTCAGTACTTC. V and J are TRBV4-3 and TRBJ2-4; D is unresolved. The germline V gene encodes CDR1 LGHNA and CDR2 YSLEER. Trimming cost V 0 bases and J 9 bases, with 12 bases left between them. The CDR3 sequence is 14 residues long.